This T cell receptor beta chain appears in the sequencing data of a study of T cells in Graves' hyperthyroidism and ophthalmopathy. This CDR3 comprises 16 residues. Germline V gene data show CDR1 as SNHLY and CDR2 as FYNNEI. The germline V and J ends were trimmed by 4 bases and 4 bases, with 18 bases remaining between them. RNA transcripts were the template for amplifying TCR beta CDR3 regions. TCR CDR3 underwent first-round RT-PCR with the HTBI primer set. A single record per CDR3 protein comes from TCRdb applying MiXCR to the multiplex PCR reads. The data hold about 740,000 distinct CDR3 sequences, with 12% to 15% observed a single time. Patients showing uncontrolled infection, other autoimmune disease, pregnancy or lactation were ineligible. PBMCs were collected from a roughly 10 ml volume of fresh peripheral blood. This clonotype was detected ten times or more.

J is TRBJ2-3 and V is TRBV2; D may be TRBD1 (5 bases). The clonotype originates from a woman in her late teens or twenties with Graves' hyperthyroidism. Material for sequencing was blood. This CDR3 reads CASSVPRTQGADTQYF. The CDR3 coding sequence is TGTGCCAGCAGTGTTCCCCGCACCCAGGGCGCAGATACGCAGTATTTT.